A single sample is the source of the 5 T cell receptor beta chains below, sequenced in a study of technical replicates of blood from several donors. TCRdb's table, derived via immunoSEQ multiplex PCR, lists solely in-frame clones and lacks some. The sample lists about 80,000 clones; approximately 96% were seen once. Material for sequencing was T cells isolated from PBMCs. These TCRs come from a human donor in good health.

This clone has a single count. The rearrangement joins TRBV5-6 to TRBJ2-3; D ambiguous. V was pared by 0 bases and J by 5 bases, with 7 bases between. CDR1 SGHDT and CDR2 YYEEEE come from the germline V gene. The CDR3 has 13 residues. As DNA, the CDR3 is TGTGCCAGCAGCTTGGCCCCCCAAGATACGCAGTATTTT. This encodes CASSLAPQDTQYF.

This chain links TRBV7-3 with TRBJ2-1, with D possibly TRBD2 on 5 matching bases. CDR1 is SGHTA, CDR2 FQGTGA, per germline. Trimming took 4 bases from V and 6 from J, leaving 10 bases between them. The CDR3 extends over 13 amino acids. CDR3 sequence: CASSSGYGNEQFF. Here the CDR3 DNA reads TGTGCCAGCAGCTCGGGATACGGCAATGAGCAGTTCTTC.

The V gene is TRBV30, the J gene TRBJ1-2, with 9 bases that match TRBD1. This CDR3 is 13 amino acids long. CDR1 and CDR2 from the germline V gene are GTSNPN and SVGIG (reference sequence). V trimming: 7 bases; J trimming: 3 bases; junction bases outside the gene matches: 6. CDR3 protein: CASDRGSHYGYTF. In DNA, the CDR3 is TGTGCCTCTGACAGGGGGAGTCACTATGGCTACACCTTC.

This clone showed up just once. CDR3 sequence: CASRGTSVVETQYF. Written as DNA, the CDR3 is TGTGCCAGCAGAGGGACTAGTGTGGTGGAGACCCAGTACTTC. The rearrangement uses TRBV6-5 and TRBJ2-5; 8 bases line up with TRBD2. The V gene's germline CDR1 is MNHEY and CDR2 SVGAGI. The CDR3 has 14 amino acids. The V gene end was trimmed by 6 bases and the J gene end by 5 bases; junction bases not matched to a gene: 8.

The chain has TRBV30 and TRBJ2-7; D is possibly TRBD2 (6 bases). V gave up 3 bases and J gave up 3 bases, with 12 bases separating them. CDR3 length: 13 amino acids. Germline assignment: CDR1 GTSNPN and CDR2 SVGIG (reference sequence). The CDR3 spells CAWREGHRYEQYF. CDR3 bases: TGTGCCTGGAGGGAGGGGCACCGCTACGAGCAGTACTTC.